This T cell receptor beta chain was observed in a study of PD-1 blockade in mismatch repair-deficient tumors. General study results and limits: Rapid post-treatment expansion, then contraction, generally preceding radiologic response, marked tumor-resident clones.

Comment on this clone: Its antigen is as yet unknown.

The TCR-sequenced patients were a few responders to pembrolizumab. Clones were sequenced by immunoSEQ multiplex PCR, and TCRdb holds only the in-frame ones, with some missing. The table has 80,000 to 130,000 clones, 70% to 85% seen once. The CDR3 runs to 14 residues. The germline V and J ends were trimmed by 0 bases and 6 bases, with 12 bases remaining between them. Germline CDR1 and CDR2: SGHNT and YYREEE (reference sequence). The clonotype originates from an adult with mismatch repair-deficient cancer. The chain is built from TRBV5-4 and TRBJ2-5; D may match TRBD1 or TRBD2 (5 bases each). The sequences come from peripheral blood, collected roughly 36 weeks after starting pembrolizumab. The DNA for the CDR3 is TGTGCCAGCAGCTTGGGAGAGGGGACGAAGACCCAGTACTTC. Translated: CASSLGEGTKTQYF.